The 21 T cell receptor beta chains in this list originate from one sample, sequenced in a study of shared clonotypes between healthy human individuals. Produced via immunoSEQ multiplex PCR; TCRdb's table is partial and in-frame only. The table has about 2 million clones, 90% to 95% seen once. Source material: naive CD4+ T cells sorted from blood. As for subset: CD45RA+ positively selected. Source of these receptors: a man between 18 and 29 years old in good health.

The chain links TRBV6-1 to TRBJ2-2; 12 bases match TRBD2. Germline CDR1 is MNHNS and CDR2 is SASEGT. Germline trimming cut 3 bases from V and 4 bases from J; bases unmatched to any gene: 3. This CDR3 spans 16 amino acids. The CDR3 nucleotides are TGTGCCAGCAGTGAGACTAGCGGGAGCGGCACCGGGGAGCTGTTTTTT. Translation gives CASSETSGSGTGELFF.

Comments on this clone: The same CDR3 can be traced to other DNA sequences in this sample. The chain uses TRBV15 and TRBJ2-3; D uncertain. This CDR3 comprises 14 residues. The germline V gene encodes CDR1 LNHNV and CDR2 YYDKDF (reference sequence). Trimming took off 0 bases at V and 0 bases at J, with 4 bases between the two ends. CDR3 sequence (DNA): TGTGCCACCAGCAGAGACCCTAGCACAGATACGCAGTATTTT. Translating gives CATSRDPSTDTQYF.

This rearrangement joins TRBV11-3 to TRBJ2-3; 8 bases are a match to TRBD2. Trimming removed 3 bases from V and 1 base from J; junction bases left unmatched: 6. This CDR3 has 16 residues. Germline V lookup: CDR1 SGHNT, CDR2 YENEEA. Here the CDR3 reads CASSFGVAGRTDTQYF. CDR3 sequence (DNA): TGTGCCAGCAGCTTCGGGGTAGCGGGGCGCACAGATACGCAGTATTTT. Full variable domain (outside the CDR3, taken from reference TRBV11-3 and TRBJ2-3): EAGVVQSPRYKIIEKKQPVAFWCNPISGHNTLYWYLQNLGQGPELLIRYENEEAVDDSQLPKDRFSAERLKGVDSTLKIQPAELGDSAVYLCASSFGVAGRTDTQYFGPGTRLTVL.

This sequence joins TRBV29-1 and TRBJ2-1; D is tentatively TRBD1 or TRBD2 (5 bases each). The V and J ends lost 3 bases and 8 bases respectively, with 14 bases between them. The CDR3 spans 13 residues. Germline CDR1 is SQVTM and CDR2 is ANQGSEA. The CDR3 bases are TGCAGCGTTGATCAGGGAGCAGTCGATGAGCAGTTCTTC. Translating it yields CSVDQGAVDEQFF.

The CDR3 reads CAWRRTGKGNEKLFF. CDR3 sequence (DNA): TGTGCCTGGAGACGTACAGGCAAGGGGAATGAAAAACTGTTTTTT. The chain carries TRBV30 and TRBJ1-4, with D possibly matching TRBD1 (5 bases). This CDR3 spans 15 amino acids. Per germline, CDR1 GTSNPN and CDR2 SVGIG (reference sequence). V lost 3 bases and J 5 bases, leaving 16 bases between the germline ends.

The chain has TRBV10-3 and TRBJ2-5; D unresolved. Trimming pared 0 bases from V and 3 bases from J, leaving 8 bases between. There are 14 residues in the CDR3. CDR1 is ENHRY, CDR2 SYGVKD, per germline. DNA for the CDR3: TGTGCCATCAGTGAGTCAAAGGGAAAAGAGACCCAGTACTTC. This gives the protein CAISESKGKETQYF.

The chain combines TRBV6-5 with TRBJ2-1; 8 bases align to TRBD1. CDR3 size: 15 residues. Germline V gives CDR1 MNHEY, CDR2 SVGAGI. With V trimmed by 7 bases and J by 4 bases, 9 bases remained unmatched. Written as DNA, the CDR3 is TGTGCCAGCACCCTAGACAGGGGCCTGTACAATGAGCAGTTCTTC. Its translation is CASTLDRGLYNEQFF.

A remark on this clone: Other DNA sequences in the sample encode the same CDR3. The genes are TRBV28 and TRBJ2-2; maybe TRBD2 (5 bases). Germline V CDR1 and CDR2: MDHEN, SYDVKM. V lost 3 bases and J 2 bases, leaving 7 bases between the germline ends. The CDR3 sequence is 14 residues long. The CDR3 nucleotides are TGTGCCAGCAGTTTCGGAGGTAACACCGGGGAGCTGTTTTTT. Its protein product is CASSFGGNTGELFF.

The rearrangement links TRBV5-6 to TRBJ1-4; D remains ambiguous. Germline V CDR1 and CDR2: SGHDT, YYEEEE. CDR3 length: 17 residues. Trimming left V 1 base short and J 0 bases short, with 13 bases between. The CDR3: CASSLFISTATNEKLFF. In DNA, the CDR3 is TGTGCCAGCAGCTTGTTCATCTCGACGGCAACTAATGAAAAACTGTTTTTT.

The CDR3 protein is CASRRRGPYEQYF. In DNA form, the CDR3 reads TGTGCTAGCCGGAGGCGGGGACCCTACGAGCAGTACTTC. The chain carries TRBV7-7 and TRBJ2-7; D may be TRBD2 (6 bases). Germline CDR1 is SSHAT and CDR2 is FNYEAQ (reference sequence). The CDR3 loop spans 13 amino acids.

V usage is TRBV4-1 and J usage is TRBJ2-1; tentatively, D is TRBD1 or TRBD2 (5 bases each). Trimming took 4 bases from V and 5 from J, leaving 15 bases between them. The CDR3 is 15 residues long. Germline CDR1 MGHRA, CDR2 YSYEKL. DNA for the CDR3: TGCGCCAGCAGCCGGGGGATCATCTTCAACAATGAGCAGTTCTTC. Translation: CASSRGIIFNNEQFF.

This chain connects TRBV4-3 to TRBJ1-4, with TRBD1 matching over 7 bases. V gave up 4 bases and J gave up 6 bases; unmatched junction bases: 8. Germline CDR1 LGHNA, CDR2 YSLEER. The CDR3 is 15 amino acids. This CDR3 is CASSPTTGVYEKLFF. The CDR3 nucleotides are TGCGCCAGCAGCCCGACAACAGGGGTCTATGAAAAACTGTTTTTT.

This rearrangement joins TRBV5-4 to TRBJ2-1; D remains unclear. CDR3 length: 17 amino acids. Looked up from germline, CDR1 is SGHNT and CDR2 is YYREEE (reference sequence). Trimming took 3 bases from V and 4 from J, leaving 20 bases between them. The CDR3 is CASSSRIVADLYNEQFF. The DNA for the CDR3 is TGTGCCAGCAGCTCCCGCATAGTAGCAGATTTATACAATGAGCAGTTCTTC.

With regard to this clone: Since a much larger clone is just one base distant, this may be a read error. The V gene is TRBV6-5, the J gene TRBJ1-1, with 7 bases lining up with TRBD1. The ends lost 6 bases at V and 0 bases at J; junction bases unmatched: 4. Germline loops: CDR1 MNHEY, CDR2 SVGAGI. The CDR3 runs to 14 residues. In DNA, the CDR3 is TGTGCCAGCAGGGCCGGACAGGTGAACACTGAAGCTTTCTTT. This codes for CASRAGQVNTEAFF.

This sequence joins TRBV7-6 and TRBJ1-3; TRBD1 aligns across 10 bases. The CDR3 has 16 residues. Trimming took 0 bases from V and 3 from J; bases not matched to a gene: 2. Per germline, CDR1 SGHVS and CDR2 FNYEAQ. The CDR3 coding sequence is TGTGCCAGCAGCTTAGCCGGGACAGGGGTTGGAAACACCATATATTTT. This codes for CASSLAGTGVGNTIYF.

About this clone itself: A junction boundary mismatches the germline segment, possibly from a read error. This chain joins TRBV10-3 and TRBJ2-2, with TRBD2 matching 8 bases. The V gene's germline CDR1 is ENHRY and CDR2 SYGVKD. The CDR3 has 15 residues. CDR3 loop: CAINEGLGDTGELFF. CDR3 nucleotides: TGTGCCATCAATGAGGGACTAGGGGACACCGGGGAGCTGTTTTTT.

This clone was detected once. This chain uses TRBV29-1 with TRBJ1-1, with a possible D match to TRBD1 (6 bases). The V end lost 4 bases, the J end lost 8 bases, and 17 bases lay between the germline ends. CDR1 and CDR2 (germline): SQVTM, ANQGSEA. This CDR3 has 13 residues. The CDR3 protein is CSVAQGFKFEAFF. In DNA, the CDR3 is TGCAGCGTTGCACAGGGATTTAAGTTCGAAGCTTTCTTT.

This clone was picked up one time. The genes are TRBV6-5 and TRBJ1-6, with D unresolved. Looked up from germline, CDR1 is MNHEY and CDR2 is SVGAGI. The CDR3 has 15 amino acids. The V and J ends lost 4 bases and 0 bases respectively, with 7 bases between them. CDR3 bases: TGTGCCAGCAGTTGGACGGTCTCCTATAATTCACCCCTCCACTTT. This codes for CASSWTVSYNSPLHF.

This chain links TRBV30 with TRBJ1-1; D gene uncertain. This CDR3 region has 17 residues. V lost 2 bases and J 5 bases, leaving 24 bases between the germline ends. Germline V gene data show CDR1 as GTSNPN and CDR2 as SVGIG (reference sequence). The CDR3 DNA sequence: TGTGCCTGGAGTCGCGGCAAGGCTTCGACGGAAAGGACTGAAGCTTTCTTT. Its protein product is CAWSRGKASTERTEAFF.

The V gene is TRBV19, the J gene TRBJ2-7; a possible D gene is TRBD2 (6 bases). The germline CDR1 and CDR2 sequences are LNHDA and SQIVND (reference sequence). This CDR3 has 15 residues. Trimming took off 1 base at V and 3 bases at J, with 13 bases between the two ends. The CDR3 loop is CASSIGAGTYYEQYF. The CDR3 nucleotides are TGTGCCAGTAGTATAGGGGCGGGGACTTACTACGAGCAGTACTTC.

The chain carries TRBV10-3 and TRBJ2-7; the D is unclear. Germline lookup yields CDR1 ENHRY and CDR2 SYGVKD. V was cut by 7 bases and J by 2 bases, with 12 bases left in between. This CDR3 spans 13 amino acids. CDR3 residues: CAITSGSTYEQYF. The CDR3 DNA sequence: TGTGCCATCACCTCGGGTTCAACCTACGAGCAGTACTTC.